The sequence of this T cell receptor beta chain was determined in a study of cytomegalovirus exposure and HLA in healthy donors. The PCR was carried out with 60 Vbeta primers and 13 Jbeta primers. Clones were sequenced by immunoSEQ multiplex PCR, and TCRdb holds only the in-frame ones, with some missing. The sample includes about 150,000 clones, roughly 72% seen only once; the top ten take around 2.2%. V dropped 2 bases and J dropped 4 bases, with 10 bases sitting between them. This CDR3 has 13 residues. Germline V gene data show CDR1 as SGHRS and CDR2 as YFSETQ. The rearrangement uses TRBV5-1 and TRBJ2-7; D ambiguous. Sequenced input: PBMCs. This clonotype was obtained from a man aged 35 to 55 in good health and CMV-seronegative. The CDR3 protein is CASSLGDLYEQYF. CDR3 bases: TGCGCCAGCAGCTTAGGAGACCTATACGAGCAGTACTTC. Variable domain in full (rest from reference TRBV5-1 and TRBJ2-7): KAGVTQTPRYLIKTRGQQVTLSCSPISGHRSVSWYQQTPGQGLQFLFEYFSETQRNKGNFPGRFSGRQFSNSRSEMNVSTLELGDSALYLCASSLGDLYEQYFGPGTRLTVT.